These 3 T cell receptor beta chains share one sample of origin, sequenced in a study of shared clonotypes between healthy human individuals. The method was immunoSEQ multiplex PCR; TCRdb's version includes in-frame clones alone and lacks a portion of them. The data show 2.5 million or so clones, more than 80% seen once. Material for sequencing was naive CD4+ T cells sorted from blood. The subset denotes: CD45RA+ positively selected. Receptor source: a man between 18 and 29 years old in good health.

This chain joins TRBV6-6 and TRBJ1-5, with 8 bases matching TRBD1. This CDR3 spans 14 amino acids. The V and J ends lost 6 bases and 6 bases, in that order; junction bases with no gene match: 7. The V gene's germline CDR1 is MNHNY and CDR2 SVGAGI (reference sequence). The CDR3, as DNA: TGTGCCAGCAGCCGAGACAGGGGTGGTCAGCCCCAGCATTTT. Its translation is CASSRDRGGQPQHF.

The chain couples TRBV7-9 to TRBJ1-4; D is possibly TRBD1 (5 bases). The CDR3 sequence is 15 residues long. V was clipped by 4 bases and J by 6 bases, with 15 bases between them. The germline V gene encodes CDR1 SEHNR and CDR2 FQNEAQ (reference sequence). DNA for the CDR3: TGTGCCAGCAGCTCCCAGCTTAGGGACCATGAAAAACTGTTTTTT. Its protein is CASSSQLRDHEKLFF. The full variable domain, its missing parts supplied by reference TRBV7-9 and TRBJ1-4, is DTGVSQNPRHKITKRGQNVTFRCDPISEHNRLYWYRQTLGQGPEFLTYFQNEAQLEKSRLLSDRFSAERPKGSFSTLEIQRTEQGDSAMYLCASSSQLRDHEKLFFGSGTQLSVL.

V and J are TRBV21-1 and TRBJ1-5. TRBV21-1 is given as a pseudogene. The CDR3 spans 14 residues. The CDR3 reads CASSTGKNHQPQHF. In DNA, the CDR3 is TGTGCCAGCAGCACGGGGAAGAATCACCAGCCCCAGCATTTT.